These 31 T cell receptor beta chains originate from one sample sequenced in a study of cytomegalovirus exposure and HLA in healthy donors. Vbeta (60) and Jbeta (13) primers were used in the PCR. The table came from immunoSEQ multiplex PCR; TCRdb's copy has only in-frame clones and leaves some out. The table for this sample gives 70,000 or so clones. The sample taken for sequencing was PBMCs. These receptors were taken from a boy younger than 18 in good health and CMV-seronegative.

The chain carries TRBV5-6 and TRBJ1-2; D gene uncertain. Trimming left V 2 bases short and J 4 bases short, with 12 bases between. CDR3 length equals 14 residues. Germline V lookup: CDR1 SGHDT, CDR2 YYEEEE. CDR3 DNA sequence: TGTGCCAGCAGCTTTCCGTCAGCGGTCTATGGCTACACCTTC. Translation gives CASSFPSAVYGYTF. Using reference TRBV5-6 and TRBJ1-2 for the parts outside the CDR3, the full variable domain is DAGVTQSPTHLIKTRGQQVTLRCSPKSGHDTVSWYQQALGQGPQFIFQYYEEEERQRGNFPDRFSGHQFPNYSSELNVNALLLGDSALYLCASSFPSAVYGYTFGSGTRLTVV.

This sequence joins TRBV10-3 and TRBJ2-5, with TRBD2 matching 8 bases. Germline V gives CDR1 ENHRY, CDR2 SYGVKD. This CDR3 is built from 14 residues. The V segment lost 3 bases and the J segment 5 bases; nucleotides outside the gene matches: 5. The CDR3 loop reads CAISEAGEGETQYF. The CDR3 nucleotides are TGTGCCATCAGTGAAGCGGGAGAAGGGGAGACCCAGTACTTC.

A remark on this clone: Other DNA sequences in this sample translate to the same CDR3. The chain has TRBV6-1 and TRBJ1-6; no reliable D call. The CDR3 loop spans 14 amino acids. The germline V gene encodes CDR1 MNHNS and CDR2 SASEGT. V was shortened by 6 bases and J by 5 bases, with 11 bases between the two germline ends. This CDR3 reads CASSRGGNNSPLHF. The CDR3 nucleotides read TGTGCCAGCAGCCGGGGTGGGAATAATTCACCCCTCCACTTT.

The chain links TRBV19 to TRBJ1-1; 9 bases align to TRBD1. V was pared by 9 bases and J by 2 bases, with 7 bases of the junction left unmatched. The length of the CDR3 is 14 residues. Germline values: CDR1 LNHDA, CDR2 SQIVND (reference sequence). The CDR3 protein is CASGMTGGNTEAFF. CDR3 nucleotides: TGTGCCAGCGGTATGACAGGGGGTAACACTGAAGCTTTCTTT.

This sequence joins TRBV2 and TRBJ1-5; TRBD1 matches 9 bases. CDR1 and CDR2 from the germline V gene are SNHLY and FYNNEI. The CDR3 contains 13 residues. V was pared by 5 bases and J by 5 bases, with 1 base of the junction left unmatched. The CDR3: CASSWTGDQPQHF. In DNA, the CDR3 is TGTGCCAGCAGTTGGACAGGGGATCAGCCCCAGCATTTT.

The V and J genes are TRBV7-6 and TRBJ2-1, with 13 bases fitting TRBD2. The CDR3 is made up of 18 amino acids. Germline values: CDR1 SGHVS, CDR2 FNYEAQ. Trimming at V came to 1 base and at J to 8 bases, leaving 11 bases not matched to a gene. This CDR3 is CASSLGLRLAGGMDEQFF. CDR3 coding DNA: TGTGCCAGCAGCTTAGGGTTGAGACTAGCGGGAGGTATGGATGAGCAGTTCTTC.

The gene calls are TRBV29-1 and TRBJ2-7, with TRBD1 identical over 8 bases. This CDR3 has 13 amino acids. Germline loops: CDR1 SQVTM, CDR2 ANQGSEA. The V and J ends lost 7 bases and 3 bases, in that order; junction bases with no gene match: 8. The CDR3 here is CSASPTGDYEQYF. The CDR3 DNA reads TGCAGCGCCAGTCCGACAGGGGACTACGAGCAGTACTTC.

The chain uses TRBV18 and TRBJ1-5; tentatively, D is TRBD1 (5 bases). CDR1 KGHSH and CDR2 LQKENI come from the germline V gene. The CDR3 extends over 13 amino acids. V was shortened by 5 bases and J by 4 bases, with 9 bases between the two germline ends. Here the CDR3 DNA reads TGTGCCAGCTCATCCGACAGAAATCAGCCCCAGCATTTT. Translated, it gives CASSSDRNQPQHF. Looking up the rest from reference TRBV18 and TRBJ1-5 gives the full variable domain: NAGVMQNPRHLVRRRGQEARLRCSPMKGHSHVYWYRQLPEEGLKFMVYLQKENIIDESGMPKERFSAEFPKEGPSILRIQQVVRGDSAAYFCASSSDRNQPQHFGDGTRLSIL.

This sequence joins TRBV7-2 and TRBJ1-1; D not resolved. The CDR3 totals 17 residues. Germline lookup yields CDR1 SGHTA and CDR2 FQGNSA. V was shortened by 1 base and J by 2 bases, with 17 bases between the two germline ends. For the CDR3, the DNA is TGTGCCAGCAGCTTAGTAATTAGGCGGGCGCGAAACACTGAAGCTTTCTTT. Translation gives CASSLVIRRARNTEAFF.

V usage is TRBV5-4 and J usage is TRBJ2-5; TRBD2 matches at 8 bases. CDR3 size: 17 residues. From germline, CDR1 is SGHNT and CDR2 YYREEE (reference sequence). V shed 0 bases and J 2 bases; nucleotides not matched to a gene: 9. The CDR3 nucleotides read TGTGCCAGCAGCTTGGGTTTGGCTAGCGGGCGGCAAGAGACCCAGTACTTC. Its protein product is CASSLGLASGRQETQYF.

This chain links TRBV4-1 with TRBJ1-5; maybe TRBD1 (5 bases). Trimming left V 3 bases short and J 3 bases short, with 15 bases between. CDR1 is MGHRA and CDR2 is YSYEKL in the germline V gene. CDR3 length: 16 residues. CDR3 DNA sequence: TGCGCCAGCAGCCAGGCCCCAACGGGGGACAATCAGCCCCAGCATTTT. Translated, it gives CASSQAPTGDNQPQHF.

The rearrangement uses TRBV6-1 and TRBJ2-5; 8 nucleotides line up with TRBD1. The assigned J gene may be wrong: the sequence end matches TRBJ2-7 better. The CDR3 totals 15 residues. Germline CDR1 and CDR2: MNHNS and SASEGT. CDR3 residues: CASSFRQGRAYEQYF. Written as DNA, the CDR3 is TGTGCCAGCAGTTTCCGACAGGGGCGAGCCTACGAGCAGTACTTC.

The rearrangement joins TRBV13 to TRBJ2-7, with 7 bases identical to TRBD1. Per germline, CDR1 PRHDT and CDR2 FYEKMQ (reference sequence). The CDR3 consists of 14 residues. The J segment lost 3 bases and the V segment lost 5 bases, leaving 7 bases of the junction unmatched. The CDR3 spells CASSPRTGHYEQYF. CDR3 nucleotides: TGTGCCAGCAGCCCCCGGACAGGCCACTACGAGCAGTACTTC.

This chain links TRBV7-6 with TRBJ2-1; 11 bases are a match to TRBD1. With 4 bases clipped from V and 5 bases from J, the junction kept 1 base outside the gene matches. Germline V gene lookup returns CDR1 SGHVS and CDR2 FNYEAQ. CDR3 length: 14 amino acids. The CDR3, as DNA: TGTGCCAGCAGCTGGGGACAGGGGGACAATGAGCAGTTCTTC. It yields the protein CASSWGQGDNEQFF.

CDR3 in amino acids: CASSLLTGANVLTF. The CDR3 nucleotides are TGCGCCAGCTCCCTGTTAACTGGGGCCAACGTCCTGACTTTC. The gene calls are TRBV5-1 and TRBJ2-6; D not certain. This CDR3 region has 14 residues. CDR1 and CDR2 from the germline V gene are SGHRS and YFSETQ. Trimming stripped 7 bases from V and 2 bases from J, with 10 bases between.

The chain recombines TRBV27 with TRBJ2-4; tentatively, D is TRBD1 (6 bases). The V gene lost 4 bases and the J gene lost 8 bases, with 15 bases spanning the gap. From germline, CDR1 is MNHEY and CDR2 SMNVEV (reference sequence). The CDR3 is made up of 14 amino acids. CDR3 protein: CASSSQGSRHIQYF. CDR3 DNA: TGTGCCAGCAGTTCACAGGGAAGTAGACACATTCAGTACTTC.

This chain uses TRBV5-6 with TRBJ1-1; D ambiguous. Trimming stripped 4 bases from V and 3 bases from J, with 10 bases between. In germline, CDR1 is SGHDT, CDR2 YYEEEE. CDR3 length: 13 amino acids. CDR3 loop: CASSPGRYTEAFF. CDR3 bases: TGTGCCAGCAGCCCGGGAAGGTACACTGAAGCTTTCTTT.

This chain uses TRBV4-1 with TRBJ2-1; 9 bases fit TRBD2. Looked up from germline, CDR1 is MGHRA and CDR2 is YSYEKL. The CDR3 loop spans 17 amino acids. The junction had 11 bases not matched to a gene; V was cut back by 3 bases and J by 5 bases. The CDR3 DNA follows: TGCGCCAGCAGCCATCTAGCGGGACGGGGTATCGACAATGAGCAGTTCTTC. Encoded protein: CASSHLAGRGIDNEQFF.

The CDR3 sequence is CASSLAGTPYGYTF. The CDR3, as DNA: TGTGCCAGCAGCTTGGCCGGGACACCCTATGGCTACACCTTC. The chain employs TRBV5-6 and TRBJ1-2; a weak D match, TRBD1 (6 bases). Germline CDR1 is SGHDT and CDR2 is YYEEEE. The CDR3 contains 14 residues. Trimming pared 0 bases from V and 4 bases from J, leaving 10 bases between.

The chain joins TRBV27 to TRBJ2-1, with TRBD2 matching 11 bases. The CDR3 loop spans 16 amino acids. Germline CDR1 reads MNHEY; CDR2 reads SMNVEV (reference sequence). Losses at the gene ends were 5 bases for V and 4 bases for J; bases not matched to a gene: 7. CDR3 protein: CASSTISGRGYNEQFF. CDR3 coding DNA: TGTGCCAGCAGTACCATTAGCGGGAGGGGTTACAATGAGCAGTTCTTC.

The rearrangement joins TRBV6-1 to TRBJ2-4, with D hard to call. V was pared by 3 bases and J by 0 bases, with 12 bases between. This CDR3 comprises 16 residues. Germline-derived CDR1 and CDR2 are MNHNS and SASEGT. In DNA, the CDR3 is TGTGCCAGCAGTGACAGGTCCCAAGTAGCCAAAAACATTCAGTACTTC. Protein product: CASSDRSQVAKNIQYF.

The rearrangement uses TRBV30 and TRBJ1-1; no clear D gene. CDR1 and CDR2 from the germline V gene are GTSNPN and SVGIG (reference sequence). The CDR3 consists of 14 residues. Trimming took 2 bases from V and 1 from J, leaving 11 bases between them. The CDR3 reads CAWSRLQKNTEAFF. In DNA, the CDR3 is TGTGCCTGGAGTAGGTTACAGAAGAACACTGAAGCTTTCTTT.

CDR3 sequence (DNA): TGTGCCAGCAGTGACTCATGGACAGGGAATCTCTACAATGAGCAGTTCTTC. It encodes CASSDSWTGNLYNEQFF. The chain carries TRBV25-1 and TRBJ2-1; TRBD1 matches 8 bases. The CDR3 totals 17 residues. The germline V gene has CDR1 MGHDK and CDR2 SYGVNS. V trimming: 3 bases; J trimming: 3 bases; junction bases outside the gene matches: 10. The variable domain in full, completed from reference TRBV25-1 and TRBJ2-1, reads EADIYQTPRYLVIGTGKKITLECSQTMGHDKMYWYQQDPGMELHLIHYSYGVNSTEKGDLSSESTVSRIRTEHFPLTLESARPSHTSQYLCASSDSWTGNLYNEQFFGPGTRLTVL.

The V call is TRBV7-2, the J call TRBJ2-7; 8 nucleotides line up with TRBD1. The germline V gene has CDR1 SGHTA and CDR2 FQGNSA. The CDR3 extends over 13 amino acids. V lost 3 bases to trimming and J lost 6 bases; unmatched junction nucleotides: 4. The CDR3 loop is CASSFGQGSEQYF. As DNA, the CDR3 is TGTGCCAGCAGCTTTGGACAGGGTAGCGAGCAGTACTTC. Supplemented by reference TRBV7-2 and TRBJ2-7, the full variable domain reads GAGVSQSPSNKVTEKGKDVELRCDPISGHTALYWYRQSLGQGLEFLIYFQGNSAPDKSGLPSDRFSAERTGGSVSTLTIQRTQQEDSAVYLCASSFGQGSEQYFGPGTRLTVT.

The chain couples TRBV5-1 to TRBJ2-2, with TRBD2 identical over 9 bases. CDR1 is SGHRS, CDR2 YFSETQ, per germline. The CDR3 has 15 residues. V lost 1 base, J lost 5 bases, and 3 bases stayed unmatched. CDR3 bases: TGCGCCAGCAGCTTGAGTACTAGCGGGACCGGGGAGCTGTTTTTT. It translates to CASSLSTSGTGELFF.

The J gene is TRBJ2-7, the V gene TRBV5-1; D may be TRBD1 (6 bases). The CDR3 covers 13 residues. V gave up 3 bases and J gave up 2 bases, with 9 bases separating them. The germline CDR1 and CDR2 sequences are SGHRS and YFSETQ. CDR3 sequence (DNA): TGCGCCAGCAGCTACCCAGGGGCCTACGAGCAGTACTTC. Its protein is CASSYPGAYEQYF.

The genes are TRBV5-8 and TRBJ2-7; a weak D match, TRBD2 (6 bases). Looked up from germline, CDR1 is SGHTS and CDR2 is YDEGEE. This CDR3 spans 13 amino acids. Trimming removed 3 bases from V and 2 bases from J, with 9 bases in between. This CDR3 is CASSWGVTYEQYF. CDR3 coding DNA: TGTGCCAGCAGCTGGGGGGTAACCTACGAGCAGTACTTC. The full variable domain, rest sourced from reference TRBV5-8 and TRBJ2-7, is EAGVTQSPTHLIKTRGQQATLRCSPISGHTSVYWYQQALGLGLQFLLWYDEGEERNRGNFPPRFSGRQFPNYSSELNVNALELEDSALYLCASSWGVTYEQYFGPGTRLTVT.

The chain recombines TRBV4-2 with TRBJ1-2, with unresolved D. Germline lookup yields CDR1 LGHNA and CDR2 YNFKEQ. The CDR3 consists of 15 residues. V shed 0 bases and J shed 0 bases, with 8 bases lying between them. CDR3 sequence (DNA): TGTGCCAGCAGCCAAGAGGGCCCCTCTAACTATGGCTACACCTTC. Its translation: CASSQEGPSNYGYTF.

The rearrangement links TRBV7-9 to TRBJ1-2, with 9 bases aligning to TRBD1. CDR1 and CDR2 (germline): SEHNR, FQNEAQ (reference sequence). The CDR3 length is 14 residues. J gave up 8 bases and V 5 bases, and 9 bases lay outside the gene matches. CDR3 bases: TGTGCCAGCAGCCCCGGACAGGGGTTTGAGGGCTACACCTTC. Its protein product is CASSPGQGFEGYTF.

This rearrangement joins TRBV27 to TRBJ2-7; the D gene is possibly TRBD1 (6 bases). The V end was cut by 4 bases, the J end by 2 bases, with 9 bases between. CDR3 length: 13 residues. Germline CDR1 is MNHEY and CDR2 is SMNVEV (reference sequence). CDR3 in DNA: TGTGCCAGCAGTTCACAGGGACCCTACGAGCAGTACTTC. It translates to CASSSQGPYEQYF.

The J gene is TRBJ1-4, the V gene TRBV7-9, with D possibly being TRBD1 (5 bases). Germline CDR1 reads SEHNR; CDR2 reads FQNEAQ (reference sequence). The CDR3 runs to 15 residues. Trimming pared 5 bases from V and 1 base from J, leaving 11 bases between. The CDR3, as DNA: TGTGCCAGCAGCGGTCGGGGGGGAACTAATGAAAAACTGTTTTTT. It encodes CASSGRGGTNEKLFF.